Here is one T cell receptor (beta chain) with its context. As yet, its antigen is unknown. TCRdb analysed the RT-PCR reads with MiXCR anew, one entry per CDR3 protein. The table records roughly 790,000 distinct CDR3 sequences, around 20% of them present only once. The CDR3 consists of 15 residues. The V gene end was trimmed by 1 base and the J gene end by 8 bases; junction bases not matched to a gene: 4. The source of the sample is a study of response to subunit inactivated influenza vaccine. Study-level results: The authors put forward the suggestion that each seasonal influenza vaccination may bring in only a limited number of new T cells.

Material: PBMCs from blood, obtained roughly 5 days after vaccination. This chain joins TRBV12-3 or TRBV12-4 and TRBJ2-1, with 11 bases lining up with TRBD2. The TCR comes from a man aged 50-59 years who received an inactivated influenza vaccine. CDR3 coding DNA: TGTGCCAGCAGTTTAGTAGCGGGAGGGCCCTATGAGCAGTTCTTC. Translating gives CASSLVAGGPYEQFF.